This is a list of T cell receptor beta chains from one sample in a study of blood T cell repertoires in COVID-19. Generated by immunoSEQ multiplex PCR, the TCRdb table keeps only in-frame clones and is missing some. This table holds some 210,000 clones, around four fifths found once. The sequencing input was peripheral blood. The source is a man between 50 and 59 years old with active or convalescent COVID-19. Both conserved end residues are part of each CDR3. The D gene is left open where the match is weak. Not all rows give a size; the values are once, few, many and, for expanded clones, a class.

CDR3 DNA	CDR3 protein	D gene	V gene	J gene	clone size
TGTGCCAGCAGCTTAGTGGACAGGGTAGTCACTGAAGCTTTCTTT	CASSLVDRVVTEAFF	TRBD1	TRBV11-2	TRBJ1-1	.
TGCGCCAGCAGCATCGGACTAGAACCCTACAATGAGCAGTTCTTC	CASSIGLEPYNEQFF	TRBD2	TRBV5-1	TRBJ2-1	.
TGTGCCAGCAGACAGGGGACCTATAATTCACCCCTCCACTTT	CASRQGTYNSPLHF	TRBD1	TRBV27	TRBJ1-6	once
TGTGCCATCAGTGAGAGGGGCACTGAAGCTTTCTTT	CAISERGTEAFF	.	TRBV10-3	TRBJ1-1	.
TGTGCCAGCAGTGAATCCCTTCTAAATACTCCCAACACTGAAGCTTTCTTT	CASSESLLNTPNTEAFF	.	TRBV2	TRBJ1-1	.
TGTGCCAGCAGCCAAAGGCTAGCGTTCGGTGAGCAGTTCTTC	CASSQRLAFGEQFF	.	TRBV14	TRBJ2-1	.
TGTGCCAGCAGTAAGTCACGACGGGCAGATACGCAGTATTTT	CASSKSRRADTQYF	.	TRBV6-5	TRBJ2-3	.
TGTGCCAGCAGCCAAGTGGCGACTAGCGGGTTTTACAATGAGCAGTTCTTC	CASSQVATSGFYNEQFF	TRBD2	TRBV14	TRBJ2-1	.
TGTGCCAGCAGTGAATACAGTATGAACACTGAAGCTTTCTTT	CASSEYSMNTEAFF	.	TRBV6-1	TRBJ1-1	.
TGTGCCAGCAGTGAAGTGACGGGAAGAAGCAATCAGCCCCAGCATTTT	CASSEVTGRSNQPQHF	.	TRBV6-1	TRBJ1-5	.
TGCGCCAGCAGCTGGACTAGCGGGAGTCATGAGCAGTTCTTC	CASSWTSGSHEQFF	TRBD2	TRBV5-1	TRBJ2-1	few
TGTGCCAGCAGAGCCCCCGGTAGTACAGATACGCAGTATTTT	CASRAPGSTDTQYF	.	TRBV6-5	TRBJ2-3	.
TGTGCCAGCAGTTCTAGTGAATATGAGCAGTTCTTC	CASSSSEYEQFF	.	TRBV28	TRBJ2-1	few
TGTGCCAGCAGAGAGACTAGCACCACAGATACGCAGTATTTT	CASRETSTTDTQYF	TRBD2	TRBV6-4	TRBJ2-3	.
TGTGCCAGCTCAAGACTTAACGGGGACACTGAAAAACTGTTTTTT	CASSRLNGDTEKLFF	.	TRBV18	TRBJ1-4	once
TGTGCCAGCAGCTTAGGGGGAGGGCCCACAGATACGCAGTATTTT	CASSLGGGPTDTQYF	.	TRBV5-6	TRBJ2-3	.
TGCACTACCCGTCGGGGGGGGTACAATGAGCAGTTCTTC	CTTRRGGYNEQFF	TRBD2	TRBV29-1	TRBJ2-1	.
TGCAGCGTTGTCGGAGTTTATGGCTACACCTTC	CSVVGVYGYTF	.	TRBV29-1	TRBJ1-2	.
TGTGCCAGCAGTTACTCGGGGACAGGGCCCCACGAGCAGTACTTC	CASSYSGTGPHEQYF	TRBD1	TRBV6-6	TRBJ2-7	.
TGTGCCAGCAGTTCAGGGGGGTCGGATGGCTACACCTTC	CASSSGGSDGYTF	TRBD1	TRBV27	TRBJ1-2	.
TGTGCCATCAGTGAGTCGACACGGGGTAGGACTGAAGCTTTCTTT	CAISESTRGRTEAFF	.	TRBV10-3	TRBJ1-1	once